These 21 T cell receptor beta chains share one sample of origin, sequenced in a study of blood T cell repertoires in COVID-19. This table comes from immunoSEQ multiplex PCR, and its TCRdb copy is limited to in-frame clones, with some not included. The sample holds tens of thousands of clones; 65% to 85% are singletons and the top ten take approximately 15%. Sequenced sample: peripheral blood. The source of these receptors is a woman aged 55-75 years with acute or convalescent COVID-19.

The chain recombines TRBV19 with TRBJ2-3; D might be TRBD1 (6 bases). CDR3 size: 13 residues. Trimming removed 5 bases from V and 5 bases from J, with 11 bases in between. Germline V gene data show CDR1 as LNHDA and CDR2 as SQIVND (reference sequence). The CDR3, as DNA: TGTGCCAGTAGTCTGGCAGGGGAAGATACGCAGTATTTT. It specifies CASSLAGEDTQYF.

In this sample, this clone turned up a few times. The chain couples TRBV19 to TRBJ1-2, with 7 bases lining up with TRBD1. Germline CDR1 is LNHDA and CDR2 is SQIVND (reference sequence). This CDR3 is built from 12 residues. J was trimmed by 7 bases and V by 9 bases; bases with no gene match: 8. In DNA, the CDR3 is TGTGCCAGCCGGACAGGAATTGGTGGCTACACCTTC. Amino acid sequence: CASRTGIGGYTF. The entire variable domain, with the rest obtained from reference TRBV19 and TRBJ1-2, is as follows: DGGITQSPKYLFRKEGQNVTLSCEQNLNHDAMYWYRQDPGQGLRLIYYSQIVNDFQKGDIAEGYSVSREKKESFPLTVTSAQKNPTAFYLCASRTGIGGYTFGSGTRLTVV.

The chain has TRBV30 and TRBJ2-7; possibly TRBD1 for D (6 bases). From germline, CDR1 is GTSNPN and CDR2 SVGIG (reference sequence). The CDR3 consists of 15 residues. V lost 0 bases, J lost 0 bases, and 12 bases lay in between. The CDR3 nucleotides read TGTGCCTGGAGTGTATCGGGACACCCCTCCTACGAGCAGTACTTC. This sequence encodes CAWSVSGHPSYEQYF. Complete variable domain (other parts from reference TRBV30 and TRBJ2-7): SQTIHQWPATLVQPVGSPLSLECTVEGTSNPNLYWYRQAAGRGLQLLFYSVGIGQISSEVPQNLSASRPQDRQFILSSKKLLLSDSGFYLCAWSVSGHPSYEQYFGPGTRLTVT.

The chain recombines TRBV7-3 with TRBJ1-2, with D uncertain. V dropped 2 bases and J dropped 7 bases, with 8 bases sitting between them. Germline values: CDR1 SGHTA, CDR2 FQGTGA. The CDR3 contains 12 residues. The CDR3 sequence is CASSLAASGYTF. Written as DNA, the CDR3 is TGTGCCAGCAGCTTAGCGGCCTCTGGCTACACCTTC.

The V gene is TRBV25-1, the J gene TRBJ2-3; a possible D gene is TRBD2 (6 bases). The germline gives CDR1 MGHDK, CDR2 SYGVNS. This CDR3 has 14 residues. The ends were cut back, 4 bases at V and 6 bases at J, with 14 bases in the middle. The chain's CDR3 is CASSAPGGVDTQYF. CDR3 bases: TGTGCCAGCAGTGCACCTGGAGGGGTCGATACGCAGTATTTT.

V gene TRBV4-1 combines with J gene TRBJ2-3; perhaps TRBD2 as D (5 bases). Germline loops: CDR1 MGHRA, CDR2 YSYEKL. This CDR3 has 19 amino acids. V was pared by 3 bases and J by 0 bases, with 22 bases between. Here the CDR3 reads CASSHPTGVGRASTDTQYF. CDR3 sequence (DNA): TGCGCCAGCAGCCACCCTACTGGAGTCGGGCGGGCTAGCACAGATACGCAGTATTTT.

This clone occurred a few times. The chain joins TRBV7-6 to TRBJ1-1; TRBD1 matches at 7 bases. V was clipped by 1 base and J by 10 bases; unmatched bases: 6. This CDR3 is built from 13 residues. Germline V gives CDR1 SGHVS, CDR2 FNYEAQ. CDR3 coding DNA: TGTGCCAGCAGCTTAGGGGTTCCAGGGGGAGCTTTCTTT. Protein: CASSLGVPGGAFF.

This chain joins TRBV21-1 and TRBJ2-3; TRBD2 reflects the table's D call only, with no check against the DNA. TRBV21-1 is tagged as a pseudogene. The CDR3 sequence is 16 residues long. The CDR3 nucleotides are TGTGCCAGCAGCAAAATGGACTCCCACCGCACAGATACGCAGTATTTT. Translation: CASSKMDSHRTDTQYF.

V and J are TRBV6-5 and TRBJ2-1; 12 positions match TRBD1. CDR1 is MNHEY and CDR2 is SVGAGI in the germline V gene. V lost 0 bases, J lost 9 bases, and 3 bases stayed unmatched. This CDR3 contains 15 residues. The DNA for the CDR3 is TGTGCCAGCAGTTACTCCGGGACAGGGGGCTTTGAGCAGTTCTTC. It specifies CASSYSGTGGFEQFF.

The chain joins TRBV7-9 to TRBJ1-2; 8 bases align to TRBD1. CDR3 length equals 14 residues. CDR1 and CDR2 from the germline V gene are SEHNR and FQNEAQ (reference sequence). V was pared by 6 bases and J by 3 bases, with 6 bases of the junction left unmatched. In DNA, the CDR3 is TGTGCCAGCAGTTACCAGGGGGCTCACTATGGCTACACCTTC. It codes for CASSYQGAHYGYTF.

This clone was detected a few times. CDR3 sequence (DNA): TGTGCCAGCAGACTAACAGCCCCGGGGGAAAAACTGTTTTTT. Its translation is CASRLTAPGEKLFF. The chain combines TRBV14 with TRBJ1-4; no firm D call. The V and J ends lost 6 bases and 8 bases respectively, with 16 bases between them. This CDR3 has 14 amino acids. Germline CDR1 reads SGHDN; CDR2 reads FVKESK. Drawing the rest from reference TRBV14 and TRBJ1-4, the complete variable domain is EAGVTQFPSHSVIEKGQTVTLRCDPISGHDNLYWYRRVMGKEIKFLLHFVKESKQDESGMPNNRFLAERTGGTYSTLKVQPAELEDSGVYFCASRLTAPGEKLFFGSGTQLSVL.

This rearrangement joins TRBV6-1 to TRBJ1-1; a weak D match, TRBD1 (6 bases). V gave up 3 bases and J gave up 2 bases, with 10 bases separating them. This CDR3 spans 14 amino acids. Germline-derived CDR1 and CDR2 are MNHNS and SASEGT. DNA of the CDR3: TGTGCCAGCAGTGATTCGACAGGCAACACTGAAGCTTTCTTT. This sequence encodes CASSDSTGNTEAFF.

V and J are TRBV9 and TRBJ2-7; TRBD1 matches at 7 bases. With V trimmed by 1 base and J by 12 bases, 10 bases remained unmatched. The CDR3 contains 13 residues. Looked up from germline, CDR1 is SGDLS and CDR2 is YYNGEE. The CDR3 DNA sequence: TGTGCCAGCAGCGTAACAACACAGGGGTCAGCGTACTTC. It encodes CASSVTTQGSAYF.

The gene calls are TRBV6-5 and TRBJ2-3, with TRBD2 matching over 7 bases. CDR3 size: 14 residues. The V and J ends lost 6 bases and 2 bases, in that order; junction bases with no gene match: 5. The germline V gene encodes CDR1 MNHEY and CDR2 SVGAGI. CDR3 sequence (DNA): TGTGCCAGCAGAAGTCGGGACTACACAGATACGCAGTATTTT. Translating it yields CASRSRDYTDTQYF.

The chain is built from TRBV19 and TRBJ1-1; TRBD1 is a possible D gene (6 bases). CDR1 is LNHDA, CDR2 SQIVND, per germline (reference sequence). CDR3 length: 15 residues. Trimming removed 6 bases from V and 10 bases from J, with 24 bases in between. CDR3 loop: CASRVEAGARVGAFF. The CDR3 DNA reads TGTGCCAGTAGGGTTGAGGCAGGGGCCAGGGTAGGAGCTTTCTTT.

V usage is TRBV5-1 and J usage is TRBJ2-1; possible D gene TRBD2, 6 bases. Trimming removed 4 bases at V and 6 bases at J, with 14 bases between. The germline CDR1 and CDR2 sequences are SGHRS and YFSETQ. This CDR3 has 14 residues. Written as DNA, the CDR3 is TGCGCCAGCAGCCGGGACTTGAGCGGCAATGAGCAGTTCTTC. Amino acid sequence: CASSRDLSGNEQFF.

The rearrangement joins TRBV12-5 to TRBJ2-5; a possible D gene is TRBD1 (7 bases). Germline loops: CDR1 LGHNT, CDR2 FRNRAP. This CDR3 comprises 16 residues. The V and J ends lost 7 bases and 1 base respectively, with 19 bases between them. In nucleotides, the CDR3 is TGTGCTAGTGCCTCTCGGCAGGGGGAGGTCCAAGAGACCCAGTACTTC. Translated: CASASRQGEVQETQYF.

The V and J genes are TRBV7-9 and TRBJ1-1; the D gene is possibly TRBD1 (5 bases). The germline V and J ends were trimmed by 5 bases and 5 bases, with 12 bases remaining between them. Germline loops: CDR1 SEHNR, CDR2 FQNEAQ (reference sequence). The CDR3 covers 13 residues. CDR3 amino acids: CASSPQGGTEAFF. Here the CDR3 DNA reads TGTGCCAGCAGCCCCCAGGGAGGGACTGAAGCTTTCTTT.

The V and J genes are TRBV28 and TRBJ2-7, with 9 bases that match TRBD2. This CDR3 region has 14 residues. J lost 2 bases, V lost 6 bases, and 5 bases had no gene match. CDR1 and CDR2 (germline): MDHEN, SYDVKM. The CDR3 DNA is TGTGCCAGCAGGACTAGCGGCGCACCCTACGAGCAGTACTTC. This gives the protein CASRTSGAPYEQYF.

This rearrangement joins TRBV5-1 to TRBJ2-7, with D perhaps matching TRBD2 (6 bases). The CDR3 extends over 15 amino acids. Germline lookup yields CDR1 SGHRS and CDR2 YFSETQ. The V end lost 4 bases, the J end lost 6 bases, and 20 bases lay between the germline ends. For the CDR3, the DNA is TGCGCCAGCAGCCCCGGAGGGGCCCCGATGGGCGAGCAGTACTTC. Protein: CASSPGGAPMGEQYF.

The V gene is TRBV5-1, the J gene TRBJ2-2; D remains unclear. The V end was cut by 4 bases, the J end by 1 base, with 11 bases between. The CDR3 extends over 15 amino acids. CDR1 and CDR2 from the germline V gene are SGHRS and YFSETQ. CDR3 region: CASSINPGNTGELFF. As DNA, the CDR3 is TGCGCCAGCAGCATAAACCCCGGGAACACCGGGGAGCTGTTTTTT.